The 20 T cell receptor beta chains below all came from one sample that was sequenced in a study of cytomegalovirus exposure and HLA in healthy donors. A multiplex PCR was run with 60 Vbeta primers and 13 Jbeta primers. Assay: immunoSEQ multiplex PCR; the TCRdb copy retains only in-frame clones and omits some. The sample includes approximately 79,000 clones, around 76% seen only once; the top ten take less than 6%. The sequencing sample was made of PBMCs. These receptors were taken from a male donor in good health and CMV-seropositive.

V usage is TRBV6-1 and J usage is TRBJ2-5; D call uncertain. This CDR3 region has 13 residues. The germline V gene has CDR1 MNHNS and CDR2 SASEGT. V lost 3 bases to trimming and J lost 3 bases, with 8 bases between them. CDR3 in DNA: TGTGCCAGCAGTGATATGCCTAAAGAGACCCAGTACTTC. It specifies CASSDMPKETQYF.

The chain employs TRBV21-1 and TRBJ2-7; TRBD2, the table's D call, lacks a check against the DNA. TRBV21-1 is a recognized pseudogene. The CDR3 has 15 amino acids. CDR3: CASRGGSGSSYEQYF. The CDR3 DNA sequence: TGTGCCAGCAGAGGGGGTAGCGGGAGCTCCTACGAGCAGTACTTC.

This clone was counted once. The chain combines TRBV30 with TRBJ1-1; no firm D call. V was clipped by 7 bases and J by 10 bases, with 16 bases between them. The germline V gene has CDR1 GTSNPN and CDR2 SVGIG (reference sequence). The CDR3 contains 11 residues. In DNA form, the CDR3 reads TGTGCCTCGGAGGATTTCAGCGGAGCTTTCTTT. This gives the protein CASEDFSGAFF.

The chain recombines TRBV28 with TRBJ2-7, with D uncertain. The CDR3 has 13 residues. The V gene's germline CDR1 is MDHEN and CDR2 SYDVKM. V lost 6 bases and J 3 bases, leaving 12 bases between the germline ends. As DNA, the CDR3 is TGTGCCAGCAGGGAGAGCCGGTACTACGAGCAGTACTTC. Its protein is CASRESRYYEQYF.

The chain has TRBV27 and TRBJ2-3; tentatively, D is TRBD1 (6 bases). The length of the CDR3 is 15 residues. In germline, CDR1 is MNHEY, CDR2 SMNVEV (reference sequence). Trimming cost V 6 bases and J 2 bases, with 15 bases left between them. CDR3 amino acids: CASRRIGGSTDTQYF. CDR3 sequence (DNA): TGTGCCAGCAGACGGATAGGGGGATCCACAGATACGCAGTATTTT.

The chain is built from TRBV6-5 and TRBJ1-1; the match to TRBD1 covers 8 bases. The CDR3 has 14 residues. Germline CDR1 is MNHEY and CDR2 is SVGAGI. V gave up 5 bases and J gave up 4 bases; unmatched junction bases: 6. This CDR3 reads CASSGQGGTTEAFF. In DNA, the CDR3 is TGTGCCAGCAGTGGACAGGGAGGTACCACTGAAGCTTTCTTT.

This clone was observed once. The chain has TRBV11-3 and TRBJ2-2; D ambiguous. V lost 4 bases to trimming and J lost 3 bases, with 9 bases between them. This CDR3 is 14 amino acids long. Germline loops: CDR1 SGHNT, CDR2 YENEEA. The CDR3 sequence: CASSSGSYTGELFF. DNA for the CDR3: TGTGCCAGCAGCTCAGGATCCTACACCGGGGAGCTGTTTTTT.

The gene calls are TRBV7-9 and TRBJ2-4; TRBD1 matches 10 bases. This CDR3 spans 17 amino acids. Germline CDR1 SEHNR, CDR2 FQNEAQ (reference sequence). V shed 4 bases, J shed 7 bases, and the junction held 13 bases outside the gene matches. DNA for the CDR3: TGTGCCAGCAGCTGGCTCCGGGACAGGGGTGGTCTGAACATTCAGTACTTC. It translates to CASSWLRDRGGLNIQYF.

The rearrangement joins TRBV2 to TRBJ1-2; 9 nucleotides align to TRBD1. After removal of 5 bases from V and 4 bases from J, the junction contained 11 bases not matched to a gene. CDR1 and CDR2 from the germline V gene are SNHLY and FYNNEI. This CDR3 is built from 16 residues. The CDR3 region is CASSSPPTGGTYGYTF. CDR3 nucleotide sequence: TGTGCCAGCAGTTCGCCGCCGACAGGGGGTACCTATGGCTACACCTTC.

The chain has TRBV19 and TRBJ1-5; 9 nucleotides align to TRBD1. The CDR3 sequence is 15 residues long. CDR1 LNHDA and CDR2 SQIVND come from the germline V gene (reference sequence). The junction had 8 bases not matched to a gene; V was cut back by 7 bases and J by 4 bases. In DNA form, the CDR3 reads TGTGCCAGTACCGCGGGGACAGGGCGAAATCAGCCCCAGCATTTT. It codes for CASTAGTGRNQPQHF.

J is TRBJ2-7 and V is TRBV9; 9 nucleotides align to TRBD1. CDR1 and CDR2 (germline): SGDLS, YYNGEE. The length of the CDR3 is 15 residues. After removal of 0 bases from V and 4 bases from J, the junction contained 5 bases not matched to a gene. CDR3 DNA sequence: TGTGCCAGCAGCGTAGGGGACAGGGCGTATTACGAGCAGTACTTC. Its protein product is CASSVGDRAYYEQYF. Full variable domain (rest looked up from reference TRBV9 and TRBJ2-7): DSGVTQTPKHLITATGQRVTLRCSPRSGDLSVYWYQQSLDQGLQFLIQYYNGEERAKGNILERFSAQQFPDLHSELNLSSLELGDSALYFCASSVGDRAYYEQYFGPGTRLTVT.

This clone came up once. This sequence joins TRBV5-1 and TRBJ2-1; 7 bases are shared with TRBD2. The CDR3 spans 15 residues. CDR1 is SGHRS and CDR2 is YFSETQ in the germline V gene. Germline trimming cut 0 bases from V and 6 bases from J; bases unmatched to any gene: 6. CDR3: CASSLAWGGFNEQFF. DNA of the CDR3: TGCGCCAGCAGCTTGGCCTGGGGGGGGTTCAATGAGCAGTTCTTC.

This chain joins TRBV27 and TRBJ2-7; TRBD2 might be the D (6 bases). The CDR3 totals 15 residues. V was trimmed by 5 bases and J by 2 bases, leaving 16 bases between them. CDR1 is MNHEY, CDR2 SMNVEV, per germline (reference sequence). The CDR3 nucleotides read TGTGCCAGCAGTACACGGGAGAGTTTTCCCTACGAGCAGTACTTC. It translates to CASSTRESFPYEQYF.

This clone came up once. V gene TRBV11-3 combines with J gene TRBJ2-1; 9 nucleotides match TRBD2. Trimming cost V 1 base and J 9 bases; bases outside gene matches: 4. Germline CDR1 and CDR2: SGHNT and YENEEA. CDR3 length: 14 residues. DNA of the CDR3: TGTGCCAGCAGCTTAGGCGGGAGGGCCCCTGAGCAGTTCTTC. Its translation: CASSLGGRAPEQFF.

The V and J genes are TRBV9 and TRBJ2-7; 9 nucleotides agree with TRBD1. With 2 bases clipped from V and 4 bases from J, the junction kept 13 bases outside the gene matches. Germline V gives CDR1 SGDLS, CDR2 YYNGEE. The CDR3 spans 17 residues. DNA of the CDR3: TGTGCCAGCAGCGTTGGGACAGGGACTCCTAATGGGTACGAGCAGTACTTC. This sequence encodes CASSVGTGTPNGYEQYF.

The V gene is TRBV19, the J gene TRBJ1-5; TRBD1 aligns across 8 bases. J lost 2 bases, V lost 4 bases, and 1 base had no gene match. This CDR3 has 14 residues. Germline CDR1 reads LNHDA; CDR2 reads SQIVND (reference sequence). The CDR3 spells CASSTTGGNQPQHF. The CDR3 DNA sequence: TGTGCCAGTAGTACGACAGGGGGCAATCAGCCCCAGCATTTT.

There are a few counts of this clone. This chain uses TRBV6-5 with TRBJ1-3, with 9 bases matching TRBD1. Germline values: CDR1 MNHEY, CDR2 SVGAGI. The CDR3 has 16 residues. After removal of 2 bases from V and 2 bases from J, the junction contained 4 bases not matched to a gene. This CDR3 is CASSYTGGSTGNTIYF. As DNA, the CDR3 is TGTGCCAGCAGTTACACAGGGGGCAGTACTGGAAACACCATATATTTT.

As DNA, the CDR3 is TGTGCCAGCAGTTTTACGCGGTGGACTGAAGCTTTCTTT. Amino acid sequence: CASSFTRWTEAFF. V and J are TRBV28 and TRBJ1-1, with D unclear. The CDR3 sequence is 13 residues long. CDR1 and CDR2 from the germline V gene are MDHEN and SYDVKM. Trimming removed 3 bases at V and 5 bases at J, with 10 bases between.

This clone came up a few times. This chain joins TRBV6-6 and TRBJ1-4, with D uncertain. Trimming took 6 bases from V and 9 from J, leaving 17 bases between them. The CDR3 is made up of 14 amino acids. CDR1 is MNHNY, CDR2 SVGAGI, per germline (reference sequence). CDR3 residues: CASRLQAGPQKLFF. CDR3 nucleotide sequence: TGTGCCAGCAGACTTCAGGCGGGCCCGCAAAAACTGTTTTTT.

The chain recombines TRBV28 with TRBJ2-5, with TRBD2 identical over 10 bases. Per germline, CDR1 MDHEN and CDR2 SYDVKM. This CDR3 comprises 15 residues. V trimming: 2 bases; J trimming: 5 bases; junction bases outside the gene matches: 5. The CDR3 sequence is CASSLLAGVLETQYF. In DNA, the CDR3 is TGTGCCAGCAGTTTACTAGCGGGAGTTTTGGAGACCCAGTACTTC.